The entry below gives a single T cell receptor (beta chain) sequence along with its context. As yet, its antigen is unknown. This specimen belongs to a study of PD-1 blockade in classical Hodgkin lymphoma. Time point here: cycle 4 day 1 (C4D1), after more than five weeks of nivolumab. With no exception, relapse followed autologous stem cell transplantation in all patients, and brentuximab vedotin exposure varied. The ends were cut back, 0 bases at V and 5 bases at J, with 17 bases in the middle. CDR1 SGDLS and CDR2 YYNGEE come from the germline V gene. The CDR3 has 16 amino acids. The table came from immunoSEQ multiplex PCR; TCRdb's copy has only in-frame clones and leaves some out. The table shows tens of thousands of clones, with over 70% occurring only once. Study conclusions and caveats: Although disease activity or prior therapy may be involved, causes of the repertoire differences remain undefined. Diversity similar to that of newly diagnosed patients was seen at baseline in complete responders. Significant TCR diversity gains by C4D1 occurred in CD4+ but not CD8+ cells.

The chain carries TRBV9 and TRBJ1-2; tentatively, D is TRBD1 (6 bases). The receptor's source is a human donor with classical Hodgkin lymphoma. Here the sequenced sample was peripheral blood mononuclear cells (PBMCs), taken before the fourth cycle of nivolumab. CDR3 nucleotide sequence: TGTGCCAGCAGCGTAGCGGCACAGGGTACTGGGTATGGCTACACCTTC. It yields the protein CASSVAAQGTGYGYTF.